This TCR beta chain was captured in a study of CXCR3-negative and CXCR3-positive naive CD8 T cells. General study points: Naive CXCR3-negative cells resembled naive CXCR3-positive cells in TRBV-TRBJ usage; memory cells differed. Naive CXCR3-positive cells had TRB CDR3s more hydrophobic than those of CXCR3-negative naive cells. Diversity proved comparably high across both naive subsets and much lower in memory CD8+ cells.

Each TRB cDNA library was prepared by 5' RACE (with UMI labels). TCRdb reprocessed the 5' RACE reads; each CDR3 protein has one entry and no DNA is given. Seen in this sample are around 140,000 distinct CDR3 sequences; the ten most common clones hold 0.4% to 0.5%. Germline CDR1 is KGHDR and CDR2 is SFDVKD. The CDR3 covers 15 residues. Notes on this clonotype: Its antigen remains unidentified.

This TCR derives from a human donor in good health. Some clones in this sample may be carry-over from other donors' samples. Sequencing was performed on naive CXCR3+ CD8+ T cells from blood. The subset was: CD45RO-CCR7+CD27+CD95- naive CD8+ T cells expressing CXCR3 (TNR3+). This chain uses TRBV24-1 with TRBJ2-2; the D gene TCRdb calls, TRBD2, cannot be checked with no DNA. The CDR3 region is CATSDPSGYTGELFF.